This section outlines one T cell receptor beta chain sequence together with its context. What it binds is unknown. This specimen belongs to a study of T cell responses to AZD1222 COVID-19 vaccine. The germline CDR1 and CDR2 sequences are SQVTM and ANQGSEA. V lost 6 bases to trimming and J lost 5 bases; unmatched junction nucleotides: 6. The CDR3 loop spans 12 amino acids. Only in-frame clones appear in the TCRdb table, and some are missing; sequencing was by immunoSEQ multiplex PCR. The sample lists about 81,000 clones; under 95% were seen once. Study results and limitations: Seropositive at baseline were only a handful of AZD1222 recipients. Among spike-specific TCRs, nearly half reportedly target unmutated variant regions. Clonal diversity was possibly underestimated; the donors were predominantly white British and more often female.

The receptor comes from an adult who received the AZD1222 COVID-19 vaccine. V gene TRBV29-1 combines with J gene TRBJ2-7, with TRBD1 matching 8 bases. The starting material was peripheral blood, obtained 28 days after the second AZD1222 dose. The DNA for the CDR3 is TGCAGCGTAGCCCAGGGGGCCCACGAGCAGTACTTC. This gives the protein CSVAQGAHEQYF.